This TCR beta chain originates from a study of immune evolution from preneoplasia to lung adenocarcinoma. Sequenced by immunoSEQ multiplex PCR; TCRdb stores in-frame clones only, minus some. The top ten clones hold approximately 4.8% of a sample with about 41,000 clones, less than 80% of them seen once. Trimming took off 1 base at V and 6 bases at J, with 8 bases between the two ends. Germline CDR1 is SGHRS and CDR2 is YFSETQ. The length of the CDR3 is 12 residues. Sequences were obtained from FFPE invasive lung adenocarcinoma tissue. The V gene is TRBV5-1, the J gene TRBJ2-7, with D perhaps matching TRBD1 (6 bases). The clonotype comes from a person in their sixties with lung adenocarcinoma. The DNA for the CDR3 is TGCGCCAGCAGCTTGTGGGGGCGCGAGCAGTACTTC. The encoded protein is CASSLWGREQYF.